A selection of T cell receptor beta chains follows, all from one sample in a study of a mutant IDH1 vaccine in newly diagnosed glioma. Assay: immunoSEQ multiplex PCR; the TCRdb copy retains only in-frame clones and omits some. Seen here are more than 20,000 clones, 91% observed once, and the top ten hold 9.2%. Source: PBMCs, taken from a glioma patient treated with radiotherapy, temozolomide or both. The receptors were sampled from a man younger than 45 with glioma. CDR3s include the opening cysteine and the closing phenylalanine or tryptophan. The D gene is left open where the match is weak. For some rows the clone size is stated as once, few or many, or as a class when expanded; others skip it.

TRBD2	TRBV2	.	TRBJ2-7	CAAAGGRGEQYF	TGTGCCGCCGCGGGAGGGCGGGGCGAGCAGTACTTC
.	TRBV9	.	TRBJ1-1	CASSVDQGNTEAFF	TGTGCCAGCAGCGTAGATCAGGGGAACACTGAAGCTTTCTTT
TRBD2	TRBV27	.	TRBJ2-1	CASSSRGRLSYNEQFF	TGTGCCAGCAGTTCGCGCGGGAGGCTCTCCTACAATGAGCAGTTCTTC
TRBD2	TRBV4-2	.	TRBJ2-5	CASSPTGTSEGEQYF	TGTGCCAGCAGCCCAACCGGGACTAGCGAGGGAGAGCAGTACTTC
TRBD2	TRBV4-1	once	TRBJ2-1	CASSQAPFREGAYNEQFF	TGCGCCAGCAGCCAAGCACCGTTCCGGGAGGGGGCCTACAATGAGCAGTTCTTC
.	TRBV7-6	few	TRBJ1-4	CASSLAWGGETNEKLFF	TGTGCCAGCAGCTTAGCTTGGGGAGGTGAAACTAATGAAAAACTGTTTTTT
TRBD2	TRBV4-1	.	TRBJ2-7	CASSQAPGLAYEQYF	TGCGCCAGCAGCCAAGCCCCGGGACTAGCCTACGAGCAGTACTTC
.	TRBV19	.	TRBJ2-7	CASSIRESYEQYF	TGTGCCAGTAGTATCCGGGAGTCCTACGAGCAGTACTTC
.	TRBV7-2	once	TRBJ2-7	CASSLDDYEQYF	TGTGCCAGCAGCCTAGACGACTACGAGCAGTACTTC
TRBD2	TRBV7-2	.	TRBJ2-7	CASSLGTSGGYEQYF	TGTGCCAGCAGCCTAGGGACTAGCGGGGGTTACGAGCAGTACTTC
TRBD1	TRBV7-9	.	TRBJ1-1	CASSLHRGGAGNTEAFF	TGTGCCAGCAGCTTACATCGAGGGGGCGCAGGAAACACTGAAGCTTTCTTT
TRBD1	TRBV19	.	TRBJ2-5	CATGTGRQETQYF	TGTGCCACAGGGACAGGGCGGCAAGAGACCCAGTACTTC
TRBD2	TRBV7-9	.	TRBJ2-1	CASSSGLAYNEQFF	TGTGCCAGCAGCTCGGGACTAGCCTACAATGAGCAGTTCTTC
TRBD1	TRBV10-3	.	TRBJ1-5	CAISEWEQGIQHF	TGTGCCATCAGTGAATGGGAACAGGGGATCCAGCATTTT
.	TRBV29-1	.	TRBJ1-2	CSVKVSGANYGYTF	TGCAGCGTTAAGGTGTCCGGGGCCAACTATGGCTACACCTTC
TRBD2	TRBV13	few	TRBJ2-1	CASSLEPGLAYYNEQFF	TGTGCCAGCAGCTTAGAACCGGGACTAGCTTACTACAATGAGCAGTTCTTC
.	TRBV7-7	.	TRBJ2-2	CASSALRGTGELFF	TGTGCCAGCAGCGCCCTTAGGGGTACCGGGGAGCTGTTTTTT
.	TRBV5-4	.	TRBJ1-1	CASSSARDVGPTEAFF	TGTGCCAGCAGTTCCGCCCGGGACGTCGGGCCCACTGAAGCTTTCTTT
.	TRBV6-1	once	TRBJ2-7	CASTPGPALEQYF	TGTGCCAGCACACCGGGACCCGCGTTAGAGCAGTACTTC
.	TRBV30	.	TRBJ2-3	CAWSEGHTDTQYF	TGTGCCTGGAGTGAGGGGCACACAGATACGCAGTATTTT
TRBD1	TRBV5-5	.	TRBJ2-7	CASSLGQGKGYEQYF	TGTGCCAGCAGCTTAGGACAGGGGAAAGGTTACGAGCAGTACTTC
.	TRBV9	.	TRBJ1-3	CASSVGRQYFSGNTIYF	TGTGCCAGCAGCGTAGGTCGACAGTATTTCTCTGGAAACACCATATATTTT
.	TRBV5-1	.	TRBJ2-6	CASRPQGGPSGANVLTF	TGCGCCAGCAGACCTCAGGGGGGCCCCTCTGGGGCCAACGTCCTGACTTTC
TRBD1	TRBV29-1	.	TRBJ2-7	CSVKTGQSYEQYF	TGCAGCGTCAAAACGGGACAGTCTTACGAGCAGTACTTC